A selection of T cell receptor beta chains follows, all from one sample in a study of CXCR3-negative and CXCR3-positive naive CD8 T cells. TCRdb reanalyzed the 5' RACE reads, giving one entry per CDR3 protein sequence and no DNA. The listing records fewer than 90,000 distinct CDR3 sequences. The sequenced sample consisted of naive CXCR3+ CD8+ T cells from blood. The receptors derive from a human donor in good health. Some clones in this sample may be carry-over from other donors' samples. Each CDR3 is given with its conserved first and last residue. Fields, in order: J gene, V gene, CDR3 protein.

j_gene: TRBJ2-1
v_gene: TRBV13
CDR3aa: CASSPPGTAAHNEQFF

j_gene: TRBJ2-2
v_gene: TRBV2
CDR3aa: CASSDPQGANTGELFF

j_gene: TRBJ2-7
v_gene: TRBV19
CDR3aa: CASSIAPGRNYEQYF

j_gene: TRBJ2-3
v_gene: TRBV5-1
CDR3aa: CASSLGWAGQSSTDTQYF

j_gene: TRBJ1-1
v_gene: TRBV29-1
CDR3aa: CSVENDSEKNTEAFF

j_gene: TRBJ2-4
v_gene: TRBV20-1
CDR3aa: CSARIRTSGGPVAKNIQYF

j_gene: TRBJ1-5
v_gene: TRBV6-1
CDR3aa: CASNDNNQPQHF

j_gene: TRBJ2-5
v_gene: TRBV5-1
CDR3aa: CASSPTGIQETQYF

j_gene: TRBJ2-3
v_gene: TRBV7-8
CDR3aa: CASSLDEDLTVTYTDTQYF

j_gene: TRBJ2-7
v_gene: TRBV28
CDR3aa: CASSSEGGYEQYF

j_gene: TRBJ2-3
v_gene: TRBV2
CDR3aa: CASSEGQVTDTQYF

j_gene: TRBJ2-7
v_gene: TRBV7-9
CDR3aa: CASSLPGQGDYEQYF

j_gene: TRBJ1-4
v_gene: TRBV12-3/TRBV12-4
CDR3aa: CASSAAGQLNEKLFF

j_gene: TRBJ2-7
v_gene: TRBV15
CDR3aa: CATSSGRSYEQYF

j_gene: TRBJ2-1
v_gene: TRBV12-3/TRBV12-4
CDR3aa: CASTQSFDEQFF

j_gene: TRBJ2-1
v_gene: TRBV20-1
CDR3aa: CSARDIYMGRGRAWEQFF

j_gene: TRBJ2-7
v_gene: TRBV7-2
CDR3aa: CASSSPGTGVFYEQYF

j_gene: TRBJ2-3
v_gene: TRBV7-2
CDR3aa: CASSPSPAVPKLTDTQYF

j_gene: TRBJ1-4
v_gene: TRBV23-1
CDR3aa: CASSQTTGHDEKLFF

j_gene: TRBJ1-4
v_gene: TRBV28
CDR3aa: CASSGTTGAEKLFF